One T cell receptor (beta chain) is described in this entry. Repertoires were generated with immunoSEQ multiplex PCR, while TCRdb's copy carries only in-frame clones and drops some. The repertoire holds a few hundred thousand clones, with roughly four fifths as singletons. This entry is derived from a study of blood T cell repertoires in COVID-19. This sequence was found in a woman aged 45-59 years who had recovered from COVID-19. Sample: PBMCs or T cells enriched from blood (not recorded which).

The DNA of the CDR3 is TGTGCCAGCAGCGAGACAGAGAACACTGAAGCTTTCTTT. Translation: CASSETENTEAFF. The rearrangement links TRBV9 to TRBJ1-1, with TRBD1 as a possible D gene (5 bases). With 3 bases removed from V and 1 base from J, the gap between germline ends came to 7 bases. From germline, CDR1 is SGDLS and CDR2 YYNGEE. This CDR3 contains 13 residues.